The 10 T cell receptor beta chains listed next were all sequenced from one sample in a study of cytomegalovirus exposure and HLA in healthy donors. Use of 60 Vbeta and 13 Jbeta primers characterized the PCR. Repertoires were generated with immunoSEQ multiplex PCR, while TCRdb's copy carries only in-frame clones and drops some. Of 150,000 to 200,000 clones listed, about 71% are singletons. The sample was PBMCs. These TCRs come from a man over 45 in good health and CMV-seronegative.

The CDR3 coding sequence is TGTGCCAGCAGCCCTCGGACGGACTCTTACAATGAGCAGTTCTTC. It encodes CASSPRTDSYNEQFF. V usage is TRBV13 and J usage is TRBJ2-1; a weak D match, TRBD2 (5 bases). The CDR3 has 15 amino acids. Trimming left V 5 bases short and J 4 bases short, with 15 bases between. Germline CDR1 PRHDT, CDR2 FYEKMQ (reference sequence). Full variable domain (missing parts from reference TRBV13 and TRBJ2-1): AAGVIQSPRHLIKEKRETATLKCYPIPRHDTVYWYQQGPGQDPQFLISFYEKMQSDKGSIPDRFSAQQFSDYHSELNMSSLELGDSALYFCASSPRTDSYNEQFFGPGTRLTVL.

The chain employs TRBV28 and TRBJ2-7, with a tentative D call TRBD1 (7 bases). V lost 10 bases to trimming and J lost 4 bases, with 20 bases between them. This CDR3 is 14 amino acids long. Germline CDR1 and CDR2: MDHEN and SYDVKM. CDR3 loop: CATLEGTAIYEQYF. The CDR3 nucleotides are TGTGCCACCTTGGAGGGGACAGCGATTTACGAGCAGTACTTC.

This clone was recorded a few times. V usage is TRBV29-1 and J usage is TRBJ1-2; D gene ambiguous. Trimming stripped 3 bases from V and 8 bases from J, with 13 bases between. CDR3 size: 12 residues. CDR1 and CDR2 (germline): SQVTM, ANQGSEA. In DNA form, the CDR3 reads TGCAGCGTTGATTCGGGGTCTCCCGGCTACACCTTC. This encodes CSVDSGSPGYTF.

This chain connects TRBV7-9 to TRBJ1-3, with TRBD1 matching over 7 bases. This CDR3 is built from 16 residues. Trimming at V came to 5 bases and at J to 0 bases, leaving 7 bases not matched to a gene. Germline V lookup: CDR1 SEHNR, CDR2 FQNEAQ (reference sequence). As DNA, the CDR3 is TGTGCCAGCAGCGACTGGACAGGTTACTCTGGAAACACCATATATTTT. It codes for CASSDWTGYSGNTIYF.

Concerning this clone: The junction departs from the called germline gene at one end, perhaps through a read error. The CDR3 DNA is TGTGCCAGCAGCTTGGGACAGGGGGCCCAGCACCACGAGACCCAGTACTTC. This sequence encodes CASSLGQGAQHHETQYF. This chain links TRBV5-4 with TRBJ2-5; 10 bases line up with TRBD1. This CDR3 is built from 17 residues. Germline V gene data show CDR1 as SGHNT and CDR2 as YYREEE (reference sequence).

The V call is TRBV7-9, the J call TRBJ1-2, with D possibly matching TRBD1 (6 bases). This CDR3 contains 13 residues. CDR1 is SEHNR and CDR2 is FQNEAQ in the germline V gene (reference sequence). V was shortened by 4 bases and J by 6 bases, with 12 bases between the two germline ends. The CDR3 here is CASSSGGSDGYTF. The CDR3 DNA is TGTGCCAGCAGCTCGGGGGGCAGCGATGGCTACACCTTC.

In DNA form, the CDR3 reads TGTGCCAGCAGACCGGGACAGGGGGCTGGGGAGACCCAGTACTTC. Protein sequence: CASRPGQGAGETQYF. This chain connects TRBV28 to TRBJ2-5; 12 bases are shared with TRBD1. J was trimmed by 5 bases and V by 6 bases; bases with no gene match: 7. CDR3 length: 15 amino acids. Germline V gene sequence: CDR1 MDHEN, CDR2 SYDVKM.

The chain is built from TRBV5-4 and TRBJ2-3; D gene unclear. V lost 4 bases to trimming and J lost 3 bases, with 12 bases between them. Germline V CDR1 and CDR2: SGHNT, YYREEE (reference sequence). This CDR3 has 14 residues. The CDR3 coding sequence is TGTGCCAGCAGCCGCGAACAGAGTACAGATACGCAGTATTTT. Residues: CASSREQSTDTQYF.

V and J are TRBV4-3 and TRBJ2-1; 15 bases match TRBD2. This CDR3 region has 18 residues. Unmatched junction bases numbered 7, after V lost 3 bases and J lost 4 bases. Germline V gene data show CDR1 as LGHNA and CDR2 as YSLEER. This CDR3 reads CASSHEGTSGGSYNEQFF. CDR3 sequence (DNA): TGCGCCAGCAGCCATGAAGGGACTAGCGGGGGGAGTTACAATGAGCAGTTCTTC.

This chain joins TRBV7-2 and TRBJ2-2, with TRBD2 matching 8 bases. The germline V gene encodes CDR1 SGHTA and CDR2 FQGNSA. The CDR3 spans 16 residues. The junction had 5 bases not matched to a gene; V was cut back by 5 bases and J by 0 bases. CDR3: CASSPRRGANTGELFF. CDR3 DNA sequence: TGTGCCAGCAGCCCCAGGCGGGGGGCGAACACCGGGGAGCTGTTTTTT. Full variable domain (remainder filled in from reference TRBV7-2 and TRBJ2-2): GAGVSQSPSNKVTEKGKDVELRCDPISGHTALYWYRQSLGQGLEFLIYFQGNSAPDKSGLPSDRFSAERTGGSVSTLTIQRTQQEDSAVYLCASSPRRGANTGELFFGEGSRLTVL.